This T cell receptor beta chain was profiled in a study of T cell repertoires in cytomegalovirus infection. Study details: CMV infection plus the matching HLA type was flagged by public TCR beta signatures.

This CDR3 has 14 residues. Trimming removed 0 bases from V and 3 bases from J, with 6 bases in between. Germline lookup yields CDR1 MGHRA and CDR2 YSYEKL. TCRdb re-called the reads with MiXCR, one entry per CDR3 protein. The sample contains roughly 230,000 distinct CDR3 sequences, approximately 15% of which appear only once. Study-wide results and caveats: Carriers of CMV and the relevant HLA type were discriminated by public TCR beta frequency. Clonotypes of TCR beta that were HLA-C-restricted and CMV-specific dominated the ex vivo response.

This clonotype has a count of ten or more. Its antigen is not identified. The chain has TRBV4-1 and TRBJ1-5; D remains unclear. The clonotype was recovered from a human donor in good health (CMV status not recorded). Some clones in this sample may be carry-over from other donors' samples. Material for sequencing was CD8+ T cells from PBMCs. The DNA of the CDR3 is TGCGCCAGCAGCCAAGAACCTAACAATCAGCCCCAGCATTTT. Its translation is CASSQEPNNQPQHF.